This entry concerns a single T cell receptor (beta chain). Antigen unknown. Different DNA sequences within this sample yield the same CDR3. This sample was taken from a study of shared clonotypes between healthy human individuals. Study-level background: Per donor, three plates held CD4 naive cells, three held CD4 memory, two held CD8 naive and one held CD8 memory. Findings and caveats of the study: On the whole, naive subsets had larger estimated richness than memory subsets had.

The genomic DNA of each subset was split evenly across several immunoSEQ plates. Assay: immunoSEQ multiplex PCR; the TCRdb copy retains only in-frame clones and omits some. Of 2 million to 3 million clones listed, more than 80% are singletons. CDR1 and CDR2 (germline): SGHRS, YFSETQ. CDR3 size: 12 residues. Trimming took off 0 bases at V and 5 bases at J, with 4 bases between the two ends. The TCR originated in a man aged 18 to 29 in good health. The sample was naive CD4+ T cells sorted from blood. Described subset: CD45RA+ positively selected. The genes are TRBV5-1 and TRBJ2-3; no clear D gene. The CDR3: CASSLVGDTQYF. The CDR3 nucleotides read TGCGCCAGCAGCTTGGTTGGAGATACGCAGTATTTT.